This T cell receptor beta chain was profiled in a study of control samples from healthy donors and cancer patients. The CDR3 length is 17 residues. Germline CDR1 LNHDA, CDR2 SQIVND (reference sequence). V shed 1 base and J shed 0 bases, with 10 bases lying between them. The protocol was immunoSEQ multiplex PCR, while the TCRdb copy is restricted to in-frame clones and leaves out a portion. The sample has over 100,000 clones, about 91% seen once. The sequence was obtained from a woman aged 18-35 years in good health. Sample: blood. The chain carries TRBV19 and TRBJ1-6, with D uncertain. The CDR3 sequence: CASSIVGGSSYNSPLHF. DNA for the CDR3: TGTGCCAGTAGTATAGTCGGCGGGAGCTCCTATAATTCACCCCTCCACTTT.